This record concerns one TCR beta chain sequence. Its antigen remains unknown. These data come from a study of T cell responses to AZD1222 COVID-19 vaccine. Study results and limitations: Clonal diversity was possibly underestimated; the donors were predominantly white British and more often female. Among spike-specific TCRs, nearly half reportedly target unmutated variant regions. There were repertoire samples only from the period after the peak T cell response. Vaccine-associated CD4 TCRs ranged over spike, dominating at 160-218 and 743-854.

The CDR3 runs 11 residues. CDR1 is LNHDA and CDR2 is SQIVND in the germline V gene (reference sequence). The ends were cut back, 6 bases at V and 10 bases at J, with 12 bases in the middle. TCRdb's table, derived via immunoSEQ multiplex PCR, lists solely in-frame clones and lacks some. The sample shows about 150,000 clones, 90% to 95% of them seen only once. V and J are TRBV19 and TRBJ1-1, with a possible D match to TRBD1 (5 bases). The TCR originated in an adult who received the AZD1222 COVID-19 vaccine. This specimen consisted of peripheral blood, obtained 28 days after the second AZD1222 dose. The CDR3 is CASSTGFRAFF. DNA of the CDR3: TGTGCCAGTAGCACAGGTTTCAGAGCTTTCTTT.